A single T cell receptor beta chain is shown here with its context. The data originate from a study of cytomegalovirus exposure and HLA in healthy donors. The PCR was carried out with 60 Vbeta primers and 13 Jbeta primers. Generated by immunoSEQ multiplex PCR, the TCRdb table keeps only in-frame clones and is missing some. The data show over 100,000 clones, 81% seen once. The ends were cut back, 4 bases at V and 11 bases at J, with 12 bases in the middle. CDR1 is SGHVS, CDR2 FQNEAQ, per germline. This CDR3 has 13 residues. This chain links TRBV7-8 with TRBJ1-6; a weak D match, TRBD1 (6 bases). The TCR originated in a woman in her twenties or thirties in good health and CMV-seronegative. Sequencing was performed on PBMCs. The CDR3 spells CASSSDRSPPLHF. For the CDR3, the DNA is TGTGCCAGCAGCTCCGACAGGTCCCCACCCCTCCACTTT.